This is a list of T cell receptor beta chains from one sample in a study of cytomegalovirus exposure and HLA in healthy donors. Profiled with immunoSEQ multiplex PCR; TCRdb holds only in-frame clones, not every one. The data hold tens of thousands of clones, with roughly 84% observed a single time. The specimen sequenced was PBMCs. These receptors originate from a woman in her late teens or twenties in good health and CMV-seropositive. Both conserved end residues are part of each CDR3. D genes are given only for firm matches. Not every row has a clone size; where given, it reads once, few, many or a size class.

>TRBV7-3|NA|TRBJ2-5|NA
CASSPGQLDQETQYF
TGTGCCAGCAGCCCAGGACAGTTAGATCAAGAGACCCAGTACTTC
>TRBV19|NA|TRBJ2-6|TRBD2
CASWEGSGANVLTF
TGTGCCTCCTGGGAGGGCTCTGGGGCCAACGTCCTGACTTTC
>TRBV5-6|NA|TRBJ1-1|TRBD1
CASRGRDRGIEAFF
TGTGCCAGCAGAGGCCGGGACAGGGGTATCGAAGCTTTCTTT
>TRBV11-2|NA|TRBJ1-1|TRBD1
CASSLVTGGSTEAFF
TGTGCCAGCAGCTTAGTCACAGGGGGGTCCACTGAAGCTTTCTTT
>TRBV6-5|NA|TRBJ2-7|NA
CASSYSVRNYEQYF
TGTGCCAGCAGTTACTCTGTCAGGAACTACGAGCAGTACTTC
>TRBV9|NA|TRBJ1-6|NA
CASSVGPGDNSPLHF
TGTGCCAGCAGCGTAGGCCCAGGTGATAATTCACCCCTCCACTTT
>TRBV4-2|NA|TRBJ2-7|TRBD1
CASSRIRSGTGGYEQYF
TGTGCCAGCAGCCGGATTCGCTCCGGGACAGGGGGCTACGAGCAGTACTTC
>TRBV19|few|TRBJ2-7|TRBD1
CASMAGQGSYEQYF
TGTGCCAGTATGGCGGGACAGGGATCCTACGAGCAGTACTTC
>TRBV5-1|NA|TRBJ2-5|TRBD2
CASSVSRGSGETQYF
TGCGCCAGCAGCGTATCGCGGGGGAGTGGGGAGACCCAGTACTTC
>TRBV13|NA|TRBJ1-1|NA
CASSLGPVTFEAFF
TGTGCCAGCAGCTTAGGGCCAGTTACCTTTGAAGCTTTCTTT
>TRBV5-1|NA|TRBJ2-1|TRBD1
CASSLDRGMDEQFF
TGCGCCAGCAGTTTGGACAGGGGAATGGATGAGCAGTTCTTC
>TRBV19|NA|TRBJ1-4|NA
CATRPGTPNEKLFF
TGTGCCACTCGACCCGGGACACCTAATGAAAAACTGTTTTTT
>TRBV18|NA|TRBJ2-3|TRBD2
CASSPTRGISTDTQYF
TGTGCCAGCTCCCCTACGCGGGGGATTAGCACAGATACGCAGTATTTT
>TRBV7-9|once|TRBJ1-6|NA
CASREEGSSYNSPLHF
TGTGCCAGCAGAGAGGAGGGCAGCTCCTATAATTCACCCCTCCACTTT
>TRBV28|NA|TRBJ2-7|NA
CASSLPTGVLYEQYF
TGTGCCAGCAGTCTCCCCACGGGGGTGTTATACGAGCAGTACTTC
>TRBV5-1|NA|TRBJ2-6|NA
CASSFEGAYGANVLTF
TGCGCCAGCAGCTTCGAAGGGGCGTATGGGGCCAACGTCCTGACTTTC
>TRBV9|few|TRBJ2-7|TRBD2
CASSVGSGGFYEQYF
TGTGCCAGCAGCGTAGGCAGCGGGGGATTCTACGAGCAGTACTTC
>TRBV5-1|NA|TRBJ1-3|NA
CASSLVSGDLGNTIYF
TGCGCCAGCAGCTTGGTTTCGGGGGATCTGGGAAACACCATATATTTT
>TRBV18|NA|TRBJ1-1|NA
CASSPQEGTEAFF
TGTGCCAGCTCACCACAAGAGGGAACTGAAGCTTTCTTT
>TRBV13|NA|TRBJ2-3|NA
CASSLRLAQGSDTQYF
TGTGCCAGCAGCTTAAGGTTGGCGCAGGGATCGGATACGCAGTATTTT